The source of this T cell receptor (beta chain) is a study of PD-L1 blockade in urothelial cancer. Overall study context: Male sex and bladder-origin urothelial cancer characterized about 85% of the 29 patients.

The data were produced by immunoSEQ multiplex PCR, yet TCRdb's version contains in-frame clones alone and is incomplete. Of some 56,000 clones in the sample, 85% to 90% were seen once. As for time point: pretreatment peripheral blood. Germline V gene lookup returns CDR1 SGHAT and CDR2 FQNNGV. This CDR3 spans 15 amino acids. V shed 1 base, J shed 2 bases, and the junction held 5 bases outside the gene matches. This sequence joins TRBV11-2 and TRBJ2-7; 7 nucleotides match TRBD2. This sequence was found in a man between 70 and 80 years old with urothelial cancer. The starting material was PBMCs, obtained around atezolizumab (anti-PD-L1) treatment. CDR3 amino acids: CASSLADAGAYEQYF. The CDR3 region has the DNA TGTGCCAGCAGCTTAGCAGACGCGGGGGCCTACGAGCAGTACTTC.